The entry that follows covers one T cell receptor (beta chain) sequence. The CDR3 runs to 16 residues. V was trimmed by 1 base and J by 2 bases, leaving 14 bases between them. Germline CDR1 reads SQVTM; CDR2 reads ANQGSEA. In Cohort 3, a recovered donor had either two negative PCRs, clearance, or symptom resolution. How the authors handled the data: Using reference gene primer amplification, nucleated cell counts were estimated. Profiling relied on immunoSEQ multiplex PCR, and the TCRdb table lists in-frame clones only, not all of them. V, J and clone size are those of that table, while D and trimming were read from the DNA. This sample carries 150,000 to 200,000 clones, around 84% of them seen once, and the ten largest clones take approximately 6%. The sample comes from a study of blood T cell repertoires in COVID-19. Study information: Samples of COVID-19 (acute and convalescent) were obtained from the United States, Italy and Spain. In each case, the material was cDNA or gDNA derived from T cells, B-cell-depleted T cells, or PBMCs.

The receptor was derived from a man aged 35 to 55 who had recovered from COVID-19. Sequencing was performed on PBMCs or T cells enriched from blood (not recorded which). This chain links TRBV29-1 with TRBJ1-4, with a tentative D call TRBD1 (6 bases). CDR3 protein: CSVEGNRVRTNEKLFF. The CDR3 DNA reads TGCAGCGTTGAAGGAAACAGGGTGCGGACTAATGAAAAACTGTTTTTT.